Sequencing of this T cell receptor (beta chain) was carried out in a study of early T cells in non-severe SARS-CoV-2 infection. As part of library construction, unique molecular identifiers were attached to individual cDNA molecules. TCRdb fed the 5' RACE reads into MiXCR, producing one record per CDR3 protein. The table shows under 30,000 distinct CDR3 sequences, with roughly 4.5% occurring only once. The CDR3 is 16 residues long. Per the germline V gene, CDR1 is SGHRS and CDR2 is YFSETQ. Trimming removed 4 bases at V and 0 bases at J, with 14 bases between. The chain has TRBV5-1 and TRBJ2-4; the D gene is possibly TRBD1 (6 bases). The sequenced material came from whole blood. The receptor was derived from an adult who was a healthcare worker with PCR-confirmed SARS-CoV-2 infection or an uninfected control (not recorded which). CDR3 amino acids: CASSQTGDLAKNIQYF. CDR3 nucleotide sequence: TGCGCCAGCAGCCAGACAGGTGACTTAGCCAAAAACATTCAGTACTTC.